These 17 T cell receptor beta chains came from one sample sequenced in a study of blood T cells in healthy people across ages. Together with a sample-barcoded 5' primer, a J-beta primer mix was included in a second PCR lasting about 7 to 11 cycles. In TCRdb, the 5' RACE reads were re-called with MiXCR into one record per CDR3 protein. The data contain 730,000 or so distinct CDR3 sequences, roughly 47% of them singletons. Sequencing input: blood. The source of these receptors is a woman between 55 and 75 years old in good health.

As DNA, the CDR3 is TGTGCCAGCAGCGTAGATTTTGGGGACACTGAAGCTTTCTTT. Translation gives CASSVDFGDTEAFF. The rearrangement links TRBV9 to TRBJ1-1; D gene uncertain. V was pared by 0 bases and J by 3 bases, with 9 bases between. The CDR3 contains 14 residues. Germline V CDR1 and CDR2: SGDLS, YYNGEE.

The V and J genes are TRBV7-3 and TRBJ1-1; no firm D call. This CDR3 has 14 residues. V dropped 5 bases and J dropped 1 base, with 11 bases sitting between them. Germline V gene sequence: CDR1 SGHTA, CDR2 FQGTGA. The CDR3: CASSTANTNTEAFF. CDR3 nucleotides: TGTGCCAGCAGCACGGCGAATACGAACACTGAAGCTTTCTTT.

The chain employs TRBV25-1 and TRBJ1-4; D may be TRBD1 (5 bases). The germline V gene has CDR1 MGHDK and CDR2 SYGVNS. The CDR3 is 15 residues long. Trimming left V 1 base short and J 6 bases short, with 12 bases between. As DNA, the CDR3 is TGTGCCAGCAGTGAATCGGGGGGGAAAGATGAAAAACTGTTTTTT. Protein sequence: CASSESGGKDEKLFF.

V is TRBV28 and J is TRBJ2-2; TRBD1 aligns across 8 bases. Germline V gene sequence: CDR1 MDHEN, CDR2 SYDVKM. This CDR3 spans 15 amino acids. Trimming at V came to 7 bases and at J to 4 bases, leaving 8 bases not matched to a gene. CDR3: CASTSGQAGTGELFF. CDR3 coding DNA: TGTGCCAGCACCTCGGGACAGGCCGGCACCGGGGAGCTGTTTTTT.

This clonotype has at least ten counts. The rearrangement uses TRBV2 and TRBJ2-7; D is tentatively TRBD1 or TRBD2 (5 bases each). This CDR3 is built from 11 residues. The germline V and J ends were trimmed by 8 bases and 0 bases, with 5 bases remaining between them. Germline CDR1 is SNHLY and CDR2 is FYNNEI. CDR3 DNA sequence: TGTGCCAGCGGGGGCTCCTACGAGCAGTACTTC. This sequence encodes CASGGSYEQYF. Full variable domain (remainder filled in from reference TRBV2 and TRBJ2-7): EPEVTQTPSHQVTQMGQEVILRCVPISNHLYFYWYRQILGQKVEFLVSFYNNEISEKSEIFDDQFSVERPDGSNFTLKIRSTKLEDSAMYFCASGGSYEQYFGPGTRLTVT.

This clonotype was observed once. The J gene is TRBJ2-7, the V gene TRBV6-1; perhaps TRBD2 as D (7 bases). This CDR3 region has 16 residues. The V end lost 2 bases, the J end lost 5 bases, and 19 bases lay between the germline ends. Germline-derived CDR1 and CDR2 are MNHNS and SASEGT. CDR3 bases: TGTGCCAGCAGTGAATGGGGGGGGCGAAGTACTAACGAGCAGTACTTC. Translation: CASSEWGGRSTNEQYF.

The chain links TRBV2 to TRBJ2-1, with D unresolved. The CDR3 length is 14 residues. Germline V gives CDR1 SNHLY, CDR2 FYNNEI. Between the trimmed V and J ends, which lost 8 bases and 2 bases, there was a span of 13 bases. The CDR3: CASQDLRTYNEQFF. The CDR3, as DNA: TGTGCCAGCCAGGACCTGCGCACCTACAATGAGCAGTTCTTC.

This clonotype appeared a few times. The chain recombines TRBV7-9 with TRBJ2-7; D might be TRBD2 (6 bases). The CDR3 consists of 15 residues. In germline, CDR1 is SEHNR, CDR2 FQNEAQ (reference sequence). The V gene lost 5 bases and the J gene lost 6 bases, with 20 bases spanning the gap. The CDR3 DNA follows: TGTGCCAGCAGCCCGAAGGGACGGGGGAAACCCGAGCAGTACTTC. It yields the protein CASSPKGRGKPEQYF.

V gene TRBV15 combines with J gene TRBJ1-5; 9 nucleotides line up with TRBD1. V dropped 2 bases and J dropped 4; count of bases not matched to a gene: 3. This CDR3 region has 15 residues. Per germline, CDR1 LNHNV and CDR2 YYDKDF (reference sequence). CDR3 amino acids: CATSRQGQGNQPQHF. The CDR3 DNA sequence: TGTGCCACCAGCAGACAAGGACAGGGGAATCAGCCCCAGCATTTT.

This clonotype was seen repeatedly, ten times or more. The chain has TRBV20-1 and TRBJ2-6; no reliable D call. The CDR3 runs 13 residues. The germline V gene has CDR1 DFQATT and CDR2 SNEGSKA (reference sequence). Trimming pared 0 bases from V and 2 bases from J, leaving 2 bases between. CDR3 DNA sequence: TGCAGTGCTAGAGATCCTGGGGCCAACGTCCTGACTTTC. It yields the protein CSARDPGANVLTF.

The genes are TRBV6-6 and TRBJ2-5; TRBD2 matches at 10 bases. With 5 bases clipped from V and 5 bases from J, the junction kept 14 bases outside the gene matches. The CDR3 contains 17 residues. The germline CDR1 and CDR2 sequences are MNHNY and SVGAGI (reference sequence). The CDR3 DNA sequence: TGTGCCAGCAGTACTTCTAGCGGGGGAAAGGCGGGGGAGACCCAGTACTTC. It is translated as CASSTSSGGKAGETQYF.

As concerns this clonotype: One end of the junction fails to match germline, which may point to a read error. V gene TRBV5-1 combines with J gene TRBJ2-3; 11 bases agree with TRBD1. This CDR3 is 14 amino acids long. The germline V gene has CDR1 SGHRS and CDR2 YFSETQ. CDR3 sequence reads: CASSVGQGADMQYF. The DNA for the CDR3 is TGCGCCAGCAGCGTTGGACAGGGGGCAGATATGCAGTATTTT.

This clonotype was picked up a small number of times. The chain carries TRBV27 and TRBJ2-4; TRBD2 matches 9 bases. V lost 2 bases to trimming and J lost 1 base; unmatched junction nucleotides: 3. Germline V gene sequence: CDR1 MNHEY, CDR2 SMNVEV (reference sequence). The length of the CDR3 is 16 residues. The CDR3 sequence: CASSLRLAGAKNIQYF. The CDR3 DNA is TGTGCCAGCAGTTTAAGGCTAGCGGGGGCCAAAAACATTCAGTACTTC.

V and J are TRBV21-1 and TRBJ2-5; the D call TRBD1 from the table was never checked on the DNA. TRBV21-1 is shown as a pseudogene. The CDR3 extends over 16 amino acids. The CDR3 loop is CASSKDRPGPRGTQYF. CDR3 in DNA: TGTGCCAGCAGCAAAGATCGGCCAGGCCCCAGGGGGACCCAGTACTTC.

The CDR3 bases are TGCAGTGCTTCCGGACTAGCGGGATCGATCCACAATGAGCAGTTCTTC. It encodes CSASGLAGSIHNEQFF. This chain joins TRBV20-1 and TRBJ2-1, with 12 bases matching TRBD2. The CDR3 loop spans 16 amino acids. Germline CDR1 DFQATT, CDR2 SNEGSKA (reference sequence). V was pared by 5 bases and J by 5 bases, with 10 bases of the junction left unmatched.

The V and J genes are TRBV3-1 and TRBJ2-5; tentative D call: TRBD1 (6 bases). The last part of the DNA fits TRBJ2-1 better; the J call may be wrong. CDR3 length: 13 amino acids. Looked up from germline, CDR1 is LGHDT and CDR2 is YNNKEL (reference sequence). CDR3 DNA: TGTGCCAGCAGCGACTGGGGGCAAGAGACCCAGTTCTTC. Residues: CASSDWGQETQFF.

This clonotype was seen repeatedly, ten times or more. The chain joins TRBV7-2 to TRBJ2-1; 10 bases align to TRBD1. The trim removed 5 bases at V and 1 base at J, leaving 2 bases unmatched. CDR3 length equals 15 residues. Germline V gene sequence: CDR1 SGHTA, CDR2 FQGNSA. Here the CDR3 DNA reads TGTGCCAGCAGCATGGACAGGGGGTCCTACAATGAGCAGTTCTTC. It encodes CASSMDRGSYNEQFF.